This passage covers 23 T cell receptor beta chains from one sample sequenced in a study of blood T cell repertoires in COVID-19. Produced via immunoSEQ multiplex PCR; TCRdb's table is partial and in-frame only. Found here are some 150,000 clones, roughly nine tenths of them singletons; the top ten hold around 1.6%. Input material: peripheral blood. The source is a human donor in a cohort sampled during active COVID-19.

The chain links TRBV5-1 to TRBJ2-5, with TRBD1 as a possible D gene (5 bases). The CDR3 spans 13 residues. Germline CDR1 SGHRS, CDR2 YFSETQ. Trimming stripped 3 bases from V and 5 bases from J, with 11 bases between. CDR3 coding DNA: TGCGCCAGCAGCTGGGAAGGGGTGGAGACCCAGTACTTC. Translation gives CASSWEGVETQYF.

This chain links TRBV7-9 with TRBJ2-7; a weak D match, TRBD2 (6 bases). Germline assignment: CDR1 SEHNR and CDR2 FQNEAQ (reference sequence). CDR3 length: 15 residues. Trimming stripped 6 bases from V and 1 base from J, with 16 bases between. In nucleotides, the CDR3 is TGTGCCAGCAGATCCCAGGGAGGATTTTCCTACGAGCAGTACTTC. It yields the protein CASRSQGGFSYEQYF.

The chain couples TRBV11-3 to TRBJ2-2; D unresolved. V lost 0 bases to trimming and J lost 1 base, with 3 bases between them. This CDR3 contains 14 residues. Germline lookup yields CDR1 SGHNT and CDR2 YENEEA. CDR3: CASSLDWNTGELFF. DNA of the CDR3: TGTGCCAGCAGCTTAGACTGGAACACCGGGGAGCTGTTTTTT. The whole variable domain, filled in from reference TRBV11-3 and TRBJ2-2, reads EAGVVQSPRYKIIEKKQPVAFWCNPISGHNTLYWYLQNLGQGPELLIRYENEEAVDDSQLPKDRFSAERLKGVDSTLKIQPAELGDSAVYLCASSLDWNTGELFFGEGSRLTVL.

With respect to this clone: One end of the junction varies from germline; a read error may be responsible. The chain carries TRBV7-6 and TRBJ2-1, with 12 positions matching TRBD2. Germline CDR1 is SGHVS and CDR2 is FNYEAQ. CDR3 length equals 14 residues. The CDR3 is CASSLAGGLNEQFF. The CDR3 DNA sequence: TGTGCCAGCAGCCTAGCGGGGGGGCTCAATGAGCAGTTCTTC.

The V and J genes are TRBV3-1 (or the pseudogene TRBV3-2) and TRBJ1-6; D uncertain. Trimming shortened V by 4 bases and J by 7 bases, and 11 bases separated the two germline ends. The CDR3 length is 14 residues. The V gene's germline CDR1 is LGHDT and CDR2 YNNKEL (reference sequence). The CDR3 here is CASSLLGRNSPLHF. Here the CDR3 DNA reads TGTGCCAGCAGCCTCCTGGGGAGAAATTCACCCCTCCACTTT.

V is TRBV7-3 and J is TRBJ2-5; tentative D call: TRBD1 (5 bases). V was shortened by 6 bases and J by 1 base, with 15 bases between the two germline ends. The length of the CDR3 is 15 residues. Germline V lookup: CDR1 SGHTA, CDR2 FQGTGA. CDR3 region: CASRNIDSPQETQYF. CDR3 DNA: TGTGCCAGCAGAAATATAGACAGCCCCCAAGAGACCCAGTACTTC.

V usage is TRBV18 and J usage is TRBJ2-3, with a tentative D call TRBD1 (6 bases). The CDR3 is 17 residues long. The germline V and J ends were trimmed by 0 bases and 4 bases, with 17 bases remaining between them. Looked up from germline, CDR1 is KGHSH and CDR2 is LQKENI. The CDR3 protein is CASSPPSPGAMSDTQYF. In nucleotides, the CDR3 is TGTGCCAGCTCACCACCGTCCCCAGGGGCGATGTCAGATACGCAGTATTTT. Filled out from reference TRBV18 and TRBJ2-3, the complete variable domain reads NAGVMQNPRHLVRRRGQEARLRCSPMKGHSHVYWYRQLPEEGLKFMVYLQKENIIDESGMPKERFSAEFPKEGPSILRIQQVVRGDSAAYFCASSPPSPGAMSDTQYFGPGTRLTVL.

The J gene is TRBJ2-3, the V gene TRBV15; TRBD2 might be the D (5 bases). Germline loops: CDR1 LNHNV, CDR2 YYDKDF (reference sequence). V lost 0 bases to trimming and J lost 4 bases, with 8 bases between them. The CDR3 is made up of 14 amino acids. The CDR3 here is CATSRDLGADTQYF. CDR3 sequence (DNA): TGTGCCACCAGCAGAGATCTCGGGGCAGATACGCAGTATTTT.

The chain uses TRBV4-3 and TRBJ1-2, with D hard to call. The CDR3 is made up of 14 amino acids. The V end lost 1 base, the J end lost 5 bases, and 11 bases lay between the germline ends. Germline V gene data show CDR1 as LGHNA and CDR2 as YSLEER. The DNA for the CDR3 is TGCGCCAGCAGCCAAGGAACACCACCATATGGCTACACCTTC. Amino acids: CASSQGTPPYGYTF.

The sample holds a few counts of this clone. The chain carries TRBV7-6 and TRBJ2-7, with 11 bases identical to TRBD1. CDR3 length: 15 amino acids. V lost 2 bases and J lost 12; bases outside the gene matches: 12. CDR1 is SGHVS and CDR2 is FNYEAQ in the germline V gene. Here the CDR3 DNA reads TGTGCCAGCAGCTTATTCTCGGACAGGGGGCCCCTTCGGTACTTC. Translating it yields CASSLFSDRGPLRYF.

The rearrangement joins TRBV10-3 to TRBJ2-3; TRBD2 aligns across 10 bases. Germline V lookup: CDR1 ENHRY, CDR2 SYGVKD. V was clipped by 6 bases and J by 4 bases; unmatched bases: 7. This CDR3 has 15 residues. CDR3 nucleotide sequence: TGTGCCATCAGCGCCGGGACTAGCGAACCAGATACGCAGTATTTT. It yields the protein CAISAGTSEPDTQYF.

This chain joins TRBV5-1 and TRBJ2-7; 16 bases are shared with TRBD2. This CDR3 spans 15 amino acids. CDR1 and CDR2 from the germline V gene are SGHRS and YFSETQ. J lost 9 bases, V lost 4 bases, and 7 bases had no gene match. Written as DNA, the CDR3 is TGCGCCAGCAGCCCCGGGACTAGCGGGGGGGCTGGGCAGTACTTC. Residues: CASSPGTSGGAGQYF.

The V call is TRBV5-6, the J call TRBJ2-7, with D perhaps matching TRBD1 (5 bases). Deletions cut 4 bases from V and 4 bases from J, with 21 bases between. Per the germline V gene, CDR1 is SGHDT and CDR2 is YYEEEE. The CDR3 sequence is 16 residues long. CDR3 sequence (DNA): TGTGCCAGCAGCGCACTGCGGACCAAAAGGGGTTACGAGCAGTACTTC. It translates to CASSALRTKRGYEQYF. Full variable domain (remainder filled in from reference TRBV5-6 and TRBJ2-7): DAGVTQSPTHLIKTRGQQVTLRCSPKSGHDTVSWYQQALGQGPQFIFQYYEEEERQRGNFPDRFSGHQFPNYSSELNVNALLLGDSALYLCASSALRTKRGYEQYFGPGTRLTVT.

This chain uses TRBV19 with TRBJ2-3, with TRBD1 identical over 10 bases. With V trimmed by 5 bases and J by 1 base, 9 bases remained unmatched. The CDR3 runs 17 residues. CDR1 and CDR2 (germline): LNHDA, SQIVND (reference sequence). The CDR3 coding sequence is TGTGCCAGTAGTTTATCCGGGACAGGGGTGGGCACAGATACGCAGTATTTT. Protein sequence: CASSLSGTGVGTDTQYF.

The chain combines TRBV6-2 or TRBV6-3 with TRBJ1-2, with D unresolved. V lost 0 bases and J lost 4, with 9 bases in between. This CDR3 is 14 amino acids long. Germline V gives CDR1 MNHEY, CDR2 SVGEGT. Written as DNA, the CDR3 is TGTGCCAGCAGTTACTCGCCAGTTTCCTATGGCTACACCTTC. Its translation is CASSYSPVSYGYTF.

This chain links TRBV7-9 with TRBJ1-5; TRBD1 aligns across 7 bases. V shed 1 base and J 5 bases; nucleotides not matched to a gene: 2. From germline, CDR1 is SEHNR and CDR2 FQNEAQ (reference sequence). The CDR3 is 14 residues long. The CDR3 here is CASSLDRGDQPQHF. The DNA for the CDR3 is TGTGCCAGCAGCTTAGACAGGGGAGATCAGCCCCAGCATTTT.

The J gene is TRBJ2-1, the V gene TRBV14; 11 bases are a match to TRBD2. Unmatched junction bases numbered 2, after V lost 5 bases and J lost 2 bases. CDR3 length: 15 residues. Germline V gene data show CDR1 as SGHDN and CDR2 as FVKESK. In DNA form, the CDR3 reads TGTGCCAGCAGCAAACTAGCGGGGGCCTACAATGAGCAGTTCTTC. Protein sequence: CASSKLAGAYNEQFF.

The gene calls are TRBV5-6 and TRBJ1-1; D ambiguous. Trimming cost V 2 bases and J 5 bases, with 10 bases left between them. The germline CDR1 and CDR2 sequences are SGHDT and YYEEEE. This CDR3 contains 13 residues. CDR3 in DNA: TGTGCCAGCAGCTTCGGTGAAGTGACTGAAGCTTTCTTT. Its translation: CASSFGEVTEAFF.

This clone was seen just once. The J gene is TRBJ1-4, the V gene TRBV3-1 (or the pseudogene TRBV3-2); D unresolved. Germline values: CDR1 LGHDT, CDR2 YNNKEL (reference sequence). This CDR3 has 13 amino acids. Trimming removed 5 bases at V and 4 bases at J, with 8 bases between. CDR3 nucleotide sequence: TGTGCCAGCAGCGGAGGCTTTAATGAAAAACTGTTTTTT. Its protein is CASSGGFNEKLFF.

The CDR3 is CASSQVDAAGEQFF. The CDR3 coding sequence is TGTGCCAGCAGCCAAGTGGACGCCGCGGGTGAGCAGTTCTTC. The chain has TRBV4-2 and TRBJ2-1; a weak D match, TRBD2 (5 bases). The germline V and J ends were trimmed by 1 base and 9 bases, with 13 bases remaining between them. Germline V gene data show CDR1 as LGHNA and CDR2 as YNFKEQ. This CDR3 comprises 14 residues.

The genes are TRBV11-2 and TRBJ2-5; D is undetermined. Germline assignment: CDR1 SGHAT and CDR2 FQNNGV. The V end lost 0 bases, the J end lost 5 bases, and 10 bases lay between the germline ends. The CDR3 runs to 14 residues. CDR3 sequence reads: CASSLEQTQETQYF. For the CDR3, the DNA is TGTGCCAGCAGCTTAGAACAGACACAGGAGACCCAGTACTTC.

The genes are TRBV4-1 and TRBJ2-5, with 14 bases aligning to TRBD2. Germline loops: CDR1 MGHRA, CDR2 YSYEKL. This CDR3 region has 18 residues. Trimming at V came to 3 bases and at J to 5 bases, leaving 11 bases not matched to a gene. In DNA, the CDR3 is TGCGCCAGCAGCCAGGGGGGACTAGCGGGGGCGCTTTGGGAGACCCAGTACTTC. Residues: CASSQGGLAGALWETQYF.

This clone was observed a handful of times. The rearrangement joins TRBV6-5 to TRBJ1-1; TRBD1 aligns across 7 bases. This CDR3 comprises 12 residues. Trimming took 2 bases from V and 8 from J; bases not matched to a gene: 2. CDR1 and CDR2 from the germline V gene are MNHEY and SVGAGI. The chain's CDR3 is CASSYGRGEAFF. For the CDR3, the DNA is TGTGCCAGCAGTTACGGCAGGGGGGAAGCTTTCTTT.